Listed below are T cell receptor beta chains from one sample, sequenced in a study of T cell repertoires in cytomegalovirus infection. TCRdb called the reads again in MiXCR, with one record for every CDR3 protein. The sample carries some 590,000 distinct CDR3 sequences, about 39% recorded once. For these receptors, no antigen is known. The sample consisted of cultured PBMCs, taken from culture after CMV antigen stimulation. All receptors derive from a human donor in good health (CMV status not recorded). Some clones in this sample may be carry-over from other donors' samples. The CDR3 runs from the conserved cysteine through the conserved F or W. D genes are given only for firm matches. The size of a clone is reported for some rows only, either as once, few or many, or as a class for expanded clones.

length,V,D,J,size,CDR3,DNA
18,TRBV20-1,NA,TRBJ2-4,few,CSARDFGQGFLAKNIQYF,TGCAGTGCTAGAGATTTCGGGCAGGGGTTTCTAGCCAAAAACATTCAGTACTTC
15,TRBV6-1,TRBD1,TRBJ2-5,few,CASSEGTGLTETQYF,TGTGCCAGCAGTGAAGGGACAGGGCTTACGGAGACCCAGTACTTC
16,TRBV7-2,NA,TRBJ2-1,many,CASSPQRTRVGLGQFF,TGTGCCAGCAGCCCCCAACGCACAAGGGTGGGCCTCGGGCAGTTCTTC
13,TRBV2,NA,TRBJ1-4,NA,CASSGGLREKLFF,TGTGCCAGCAGCGGGGGGCTTAGGGAAAAACTGTTTTTT
18,TRBV19,NA,TRBJ2-3,NA,CASNPYSPRGGLPDTQYF,TGTGCCAGTAACCCCTACTCCCCGCGGGGAGGTCTGCCAGATACGCAGTATTTT
19,TRBV6-1,TRBD2,TRBJ2-2,few,CASSPVLVGSGLNTGELFF,TGTGCCAGCAGCCCAGTTCTTGTCGGTAGCGGGTTGAACACCGGGGAGCTGTTTTTT
13,TRBV7-2,NA,TRBJ2-2,few,CASSLVNSGELFF,TGTGCCAGCAGCTTAGTCAACAGCGGGGAGCTGTTTTTT
14,TRBV7-9,NA,TRBJ1-6,NA,CASSLDGSNSPLHF,TGTGCCAGCAGCTTAGACGGATCCAATTCACCCCTCCACTTT
14,TRBV12-3/TRBV12-4,NA,TRBJ2-7,few,CASTVSTSSYEQYF,TGTGCCAGCACAGTTTCTACCTCCTCCTACGAGCAGTACTTC
14,TRBV20-1,NA,TRBJ1-5,NA,CSATEAGTYQPQHF,TGCAGTGCTACAGAGGCAGGGACCTATCAGCCCCAGCATTTT
14,TRBV4-2,TRBD1,TRBJ1-2,few,CASSQDHRGDGYTF,TGTGCCAGCAGCCAGGACCACAGGGGAGATGGCTACACCTTC
15,TRBV20-1,TRBD2,TRBJ2-3,NA,CSAQPTSGVTDTQYF,TGCAGTGCTCAACCTACTAGCGGCGTCACAGATACGCAGTATTTT
15,TRBV2,TRBD1,TRBJ2-7,NA,CASSELGQGAYEQYF,TGTGCCAGCAGTGAACTGGGGCAGGGGGCCTACGAGCAGTACTTC
16,TRBV6-2/TRBV6-3,TRBD1,TRBJ2-1,once,CASSYGPTGDYNEQFF,TGTGCCAGCAGTTATGGGCCGACAGGGGACTACAATGAGCAGTTCTTC
17,TRBV6-5,NA,TRBJ2-1,NA,CASRGGGGAKSYNEQFF,TGTGCCAGCCGGGGAGGGGGGGGGGCCAAGTCCTACAATGAGCAGTTCTTC
15,TRBV4-1,TRBD1,TRBJ1-1,few,CASSQDGFTGGKTFF,TGCGCCAGCAGCCAAGATGGGTTTACAGGGGGTAAGACTTTCTTT
16,TRBV7-2,TRBD2,TRBJ2-5,many,CASSSIAGGKRETQYF,TGTGCCAGCAGCTCAATAGCGGGGGGAAAAAGAGAGACCCAGTACTTC
14,TRBV29-1,NA,TRBJ1-3,NA,CSVQAGGLEGTIYF,TGCAGCGTTCAAGCCGGCGGATTGGAGGGCACCATATATTTT
15,TRBV20-1,NA,TRBJ1-2,NA,CSARRPTGANYGYTF,TGCAGTGCTAGGAGGCCGACAGGAGCTAACTATGGCTACACCTTC
15,TRBV7-2,TRBD2,TRBJ2-1,NA,CASSHLAGGQNEQFF,TGTGCCAGCAGCCATCTAGCGGGAGGGCAGAATGAGCAGTTCTTC
13,TRBV12-3/TRBV12-4,NA,TRBJ1-6,few,CASSPEWDSPLHF,TGTGCCAGCAGCCCGGAGTGGGATTCACCCCTCCACTTT
14,TRBV19,NA,TRBJ1-3,NA,CASTKLGAGNTIYF,TGTGCCAGTACCAAACTGGGTGCGGGAAACACCATATATTTT
13,TRBV28,NA,TRBJ2-5,many,CASSFGFQETQYF,TGTGCCAGCAGTTTTGGTTTCCAAGAGACCCAGTACTTC
13,TRBV10-3,NA,TRBJ2-5,NA,CAISEGGEETQYF,TGTGCCATCAGTGAGGGTGGAGAAGAGACCCAGTACTTC
12,TRBV6-2/TRBV6-3,NA,TRBJ2-7,NA,CASRRPLGEQYF,TGTGCCAGCAGAAGGCCTCTTGGCGAGCAGTACTTC
13,TRBV7-6,NA,TRBJ2-7,NA,CASRSAGMGEQYF,TGTGCCAGCAGGTCGGCAGGGATGGGGGAGCAGTACTTC
14,TRBV19,TRBD2,TRBJ2-7,NA,CASSGSGGTYEQYF,TGTGCCAGTAGCGGAAGCGGGGGGACCTACGAGCAGTACTTC
16,TRBV7-6,NA,TRBJ2-2,few,CASSSLGVRNTGELFF,TGTGCCAGCAGCTCTTTAGGGGTGCGGAACACCGGGGAGCTGTTTTTT
16,TRBV5-4,NA,TRBJ2-1,few,CASSQLGRGPYNEQFF,TGTGCCAGCAGCCAGCTTGGGCGGGGGCCCTACAATGAGCAGTTCTTC
17,TRBV5-1,TRBD1,TRBJ2-3,few,CASSLPQGALGTDTQYF,TGCGCCAGCAGCTTGCCTCAGGGGGCTTTGGGGACAGATACGCAGTATTTT
17,TRBV7-2,TRBD2,TRBJ2-5,few,CASSFGARAGGIETQYF,TGTGCCAGCAGCTTCGGGGCACGAGCGGGGGGGATAGAGACCCAGTACTTC
16,TRBV20-1,TRBD1,TRBJ1-1,NA,CSAPRVTGPFGGEAFF,TGCAGTGCCCCGAGGGTGACAGGGCCCTTTGGGGGTGAAGCTTTCTTT
18,TRBV7-2,NA,TRBJ2-7,NA,CASSLASGRTGPAYEQYF,TGTGCCAGCAGCTTAGCGTCGGGCCGGACGGGACCAGCCTACGAGCAGTACTTC
14,TRBV7-9,TRBD2,TRBJ2-5,few,CASSLAGPQETQYF,TGTGCCAGCAGCCTAGCGGGACCGCAAGAGACCCAGTACTTC
12,TRBV7-2,NA,TRBJ2-3,NA,CATTPFTDTQYF,TGTGCCACCACACCCTTCACAGATACGCAGTATTTT
13,TRBV19,NA,TRBJ1-5,NA,CASSGPWGQPQHF,TGTGCCAGTAGTGGGCCATGGGGGCAGCCCCAGCATTTT
16,TRBV7-8,NA,TRBJ2-1,NA,CASSFQSVGTYNEQFF,TGTGCCAGCAGCTTCCAGAGCGTAGGGACATACAATGAGCAGTTCTTC
16,TRBV10-3,NA,TRBJ2-7,NA,CAISDSDRTTSYEQYF,TGTGCCATCAGTGATTCGGACAGGACTACTTCCTACGAGCAGTACTTC
13,TRBV5-5,NA,TRBJ2-1,NA,CASSFRSPREQFF,TGTGCCAGCAGCTTTAGGAGCCCTAGAGAGCAGTTCTTC
14,TRBV24-1,NA,TRBJ2-5,NA,CATSGTSGAETQYF,TGTGCCACCAGTGGGACATCAGGTGCTGAGACCCAGTACTTC
14,TRBV7-2,TRBD2,TRBJ2-5,few,CASSPQGAGVTQYF,TGTGCCAGCAGCCCCCAGGGAGCGGGGGTGACCCAGTACTTC
16,TRBV7-2,NA,TRBJ2-1,many,CASSTGFGAVINEQFF,TGTGCCAGCAGCACGGGATTCGGGGCGGTAATAAATGAGCAGTTCTTC
17,TRBV11-1,NA,TRBJ2-7,NA,CASSTHRGGTAYYEQYF,TGTGCCAGCAGCACTCACCGAGGGGGGACCGCCTACTACGAGCAGTACTTC
17,TRBV12-3/TRBV12-4,NA,TRBJ1-4,NA,CASSSQLTGTGGEKLFF,TGTGCCAGCAGTTCCCAACTCACCGGGACCGGAGGAGAAAAACTGTTTTTT
13,TRBV2,NA,TRBJ2-2,few,CASSEVGAGELFF,TGTGCCAGCAGTGAAGTAGGGGCCGGGGAGCTGTTTTTT
14,TRBV12-3/TRBV12-4,NA,TRBJ1-5,few,CASSLTSGGQPQHF,TGTGCCAGCAGTCTCACTTCGGGGGGTCAGCCCCAGCATTTT
11,TRBV6-1,NA,TRBJ2-1,few,CASTRNREQFF,TGTGCCAGCACTCGGAACCGGGAGCAGTTCTTC